This T cell receptor beta chain emerged from a study of blood T cell repertoires in COVID-19. As processed by the authors: Reference gene primers were amplified, and this amplification served to estimate nucleated cell counts. Here immunoSEQ multiplex PCR was the method, and the copy in TCRdb shows in-frame clones only, minus some. Clonal size and the V and J genes are those of that table, whereas D and trimming came from the DNA. This table holds fewer than 400,000 clones, roughly 86% found once. Germline V lookup: CDR1 LNHDA, CDR2 SQIVND (reference sequence). The CDR3 is made up of 15 amino acids. Deletions cut 9 bases from V and 2 bases from J, with 17 bases between.

Material for sequencing was peripheral blood. The chain joins TRBV19 to TRBJ1-3, with a possible D match to TRBD1 (6 bases). This TCR was sampled from a human donor in a cohort sampled during active COVID-19. The CDR3 DNA is TGTGCCAGACCCCCCAGACAGGTAACTGGAAACACCATATATTTT. Its translation is CARPPRQVTGNTIYF.